Listed here is a single TCR beta chain. Its specificity is not known. The authors distributed each subset's genomic DNA evenly over several immunoSEQ plates. Libraries were prepared by immunoSEQ multiplex PCR; TCRdb keeps only in-frame clonotypes and omits some of them. This sample yields about 2.4 million clones, of which about 92% are seen a single time; roughly 0.15% belongs to the top ten. The data stem from a study of shared clonotypes between healthy human individuals. Background on the study: The study used three CD4 naive, three CD4 memory, two CD8 naive and one CD8 memory plate per donor.

Findings and limits, study-wide: Clonotypes not shared had lower generation probabilities than those common to all four donors. When naive CD4 clonotypes were compared across a few donors, roughly 4.9% were shared.

Germline lookup yields CDR1 SNHLY and CDR2 FYNNEI. This CDR3 comprises 14 residues. Deletions cut 6 bases from V and 8 bases from J, with 19 bases between. The V call is TRBV2, the J call TRBJ1-2, with D perhaps matching TRBD1 (5 bases). This clonotype originated in a man between 18 and 29 years old in good health. Sample: naive CD4+ T cells sorted from blood. Regarding subset: CD45RA+ positively selected. CDR3 in amino acids: CASSPGTKVYGYTF. The CDR3 DNA sequence: TGTGCCAGCAGCCCCGGGACTAAGGTTTACGGCTACACCTTC.